A selection of T cell receptor beta chains follows, all from one sample in a study of cytomegalovirus exposure and HLA in healthy donors. The protocol was immunoSEQ multiplex PCR, while the TCRdb copy is restricted to in-frame clones and leaves out a portion. The table includes 110,000 to 150,000 clones, 70% detected once. The sequencing sample was made of PBMCs. These receptors all come from a woman aged 25-40 years in good health and CMV-seronegative. CDR3s include the opening cysteine and the closing phenylalanine or tryptophan. D genes are given only for firm matches.

d_call	v_call	j_call	cdr3_aa
-	TRBV19	TRBJ2-5	CASSSQATQETQYF
-	TRBV28	TRBJ1-2	CASTVAGAGGNYGYTF
-	TRBV11-2	TRBJ1-5	CASSLSRNQPQHF
-	TRBV29-1	TRBJ2-5	CSVIPAGIETQYF
TRBD2	TRBV9	TRBJ2-2	CASSVGGGANTGELFF
TRBD2	TRBV5-1	TRBJ2-5	CASSLGLAGGPGTQYF
TRBD2	TRBV14	TRBJ2-7	CASSPGGWKAHYEQYF
-	TRBV18	TRBJ1-2	CASSLGPTGSGRSYTF
TRBD2	TRBV19	TRBJ2-1	CASSIGSGGLNEQFF
TRBD1	TRBV6-6	TRBJ2-2	CASKGQPNTGELFF
-	TRBV28	TRBJ1-2	CASKLTTANYGYTF